The rows below give T cell receptor beta chains drawn from one sample of a study of OX40 agonist ivuxolimab in advanced cancers. Sequencing used immunoSEQ multiplex PCR; TCRdb keeps in-frame clones, though not all of them. In the table there are roughly 50,000 clones, approximately 80% of which are singletons. The specimen comprised CD4+ or CD8+ T cells sorted from blood, sampled in a trial of the OX40 agonist ivuxolimab. The receptors were gathered from an adult with an advanced solid tumor such as melanoma, head and neck, liver or kidney cancer. CDR3s include the opening cysteine and the closing phenylalanine or tryptophan. Each record gives: CDR3 length, V gene, D gene, clone size, J gene, CDR3 DNA, CDR3 protein. A D gene is named only where the DNA matches it firmly. Expanded clones are given a class, and other clones once, few, many or no size at all.

>15|TRBV4-3|.|.|TRBJ1-2
TGCGCCAGCAGCCAAGATGCGGAGGGTTGGTATGGCTACACCTTC
CASSQDAEGWYGYTF
>14|TRBV25-1|.|.|TRBJ2-3
TGTGCCAGCAGTGAACACGCGAACGCGGATACGCAGTATTTT
CASSEHANADTQYF
>15|TRBV27|.|.|TRBJ2-1
TGTGCCAGCAGTTTCAGGAACAGGAGACCTAATGAGCAGTTCTTC
CASSFRNRRPNEQFF
>19|TRBV18|.|.|TRBJ1-4
TGTGCCAGCTCACCCCGTGGAGGGGGAGGACCATCGACTAATGAAAAACTGTTTTTT
CASSPRGGGGPSTNEKLFF
>11|TRBV20-1|.|.|TRBJ2-3
TGCAGTGCTAGAGAGGGGTATACGCAGTATTTT
CSAREGYTQYF
>15|TRBV6-5|.|.|TRBJ2-1
TGTGCCAGCAGTTACTCCCGGACGGAGGGCAATGAGCAGTTCTTC
CASSYSRTEGNEQFF
>14|TRBV6-1|.|.|TRBJ1-5
TGTGCCAGCAAGAACAGGGAGGGCAATCAGCCCCAGCATTTT
CASKNREGNQPQHF
>15|TRBV6-5|.|.|TRBJ1-1
TGTGCCAGCAGTTACTCGACTACAGGCGGGACTGAAGCTTTCTTT
CASSYSTTGGTEAFF
>14|TRBV2|.|.|TRBJ2-7
TGTGCCAGCAGTGATTGGCGGGAAGAGCACGAGCAGTACTTC
CASSDWREEHEQYF
>14|TRBV5-1|TRBD1|once|TRBJ1-2
TGCGCCAGCAGCTATGACAGGGGAAACTATGGCTACACCTTC
CASSYDRGNYGYTF
>12|TRBV2|.|.|TRBJ2-1
TGTGCCAGCAGTGACCTTTACAATGAGCAGTTCTTC
CASSDLYNEQFF
>13|TRBV7-9|TRBD1|.|TRBJ1-2
TGTGCCAGCAGCCTCGGGACAGCGCTTGACTACACCTTC
CASSLGTALDYTF
>16|TRBV19|.|once|TRBJ1-1
TGTGCCAGTAGGGCCGGGGGCGCTTCCCAAGGCACTGAAGCTTTCTTT
CASRAGGASQGTEAFF
>16|TRBV10-2|.|.|TRBJ1-2
TGCGCCAGCAAGCGTTTACAGGGCACTCCTGACTATGGCTACACCTTT
CASKRLQGTPDYGYTF
>13|TRBV7-9|.|.|TRBJ2-3
TGTGCCAGCCGGAGGCCCGACACAGATACGCAGTATTTT
CASRRPDTDTQYF
>15|TRBV7-8|.|.|TRBJ1-3
TGTGCCAGCAGCTTGGGCAGATCCTCTGGAAACACCATATATTTT
CASSLGRSSGNTIYF
>18|TRBV9|TRBD2|.|TRBJ2-5
TGTGCCAGCAGCGTAGGGAGACTAGCGGGAGCCCGCCAAGAGACCCAGTACTTC
CASSVGRLAGARQETQYF
>16|TRBV7-3|.|.|TRBJ1-2
TGTGCCAGCAGCTTAGCGTCCAGTTGGGGGGACTATGGCTACACCTTC
CASSLASSWGDYGYTF
>14|TRBV6-1|.|.|TRBJ2-5
TGTGCCAGCAGTGAAGTAGGGGCAAGTGCGACCCAGTACTTC
CASSEVGASATQYF
>12|TRBV25-1|.|.|TRBJ1-1
TGTGCCAGCAGTGGGCCCTACACTGAAGCTTTCTTT
CASSGPYTEAFF
>13|TRBV7-8|.|few|TRBJ1-1
TGTGCCAGCAGCCAACGAGGGAGCACTGAAGCTTTCTTT
CASSQRGSTEAFF
>13|TRBV7-2|.|.|TRBJ2-7
TGTGCCAGCAGCTCTGGGTTGCCGGGCGAGCAGTACTTC
CASSSGLPGEQYF
>22|TRBV29-1|TRBD2|.|TRBJ2-1
TGCAGCGTTCGACCGGGACAGGGGTGGGCTAGCGGGAGGGCCAGCACCTACAATGAGCAGTTCTTC
CSVRPGQGWASGRASTYNEQFF
>16|TRBV10-3|TRBD1|.|TRBJ1-1
TGTGCCATCAGCCCGGGACAGGGCCTTGGGAACACTGAAGCTTTCTTT
CAISPGQGLGNTEAFF
>15|TRBV18|.|.|TRBJ1-2
TGTGCCAGCTCACTAACGACAGTCTCCGGGGATGGCTACACCTTC
CASSLTTVSGDGYTF
>14|TRBV7-2|TRBD1|.|TRBJ2-1
TGTGCCAGCAGCCTCGGGACAGGGTACAATGAGCAGTTCTTC
CASSLGTGYNEQFF
>14|TRBV27|TRBD1|once|TRBJ2-7
TGTGCCAGCAGTTTTACAGGACAGGTCTACGAGCAGTACTTC
CASSFTGQVYEQYF
>12|TRBV29-1|.|.|TRBJ2-1
TGCAGCCTAGAGGCCTCCTACAATGAGCAGTTCTTC
CSLEASYNEQFF
>15|TRBV25-1|.|.|TRBJ1-4
TGTGCCAGCAGTGAATACCTCGGGGTAATTGAAAAACTGTTTTTT
CASSEYLGVIEKLFF
>14|TRBV6-6|.|.|TRBJ2-7
TGTGCCAGCAGTTACTCTCAGGCATGGTACGAGCAGTACTTC
CASSYSQAWYEQYF
>15|TRBV7-3|TRBD1|.|TRBJ2-1
TGTGCCAGCAGCCCAGACAGGGGGAAGTATAATGAGCAGTTCTTC
CASSPDRGKYNEQFF
>13|TRBV7-3|.|.|TRBJ2-1
TGTGCCAGCAGCCGTACCAGGGGGGAAGAGGTAATCTTC
CASSRTRGEEVIF
>14|TRBV28|.|.|TRBJ1-6
TGTGCCAGCATCCCAGGAGACTATAATTCACCCCTCCACTTT
CASIPGDYNSPLHF
>15|TRBV7-2|TRBD1|.|TRBJ1-4
TGTGCCAGCAGCCTCGGGACGACAGGGTTTGAAAAACTGTTTTTT
CASSLGTTGFEKLFF
>12|TRBV6-5|.|.|TRBJ1-3
TGTGCCACCTCAGGGGCCGGAAACACCATATATTTT
CATSGAGNTIYF